A single sample gave rise to the 13 T cell receptor beta chains below, sequenced in a study of shared clonotypes between healthy human individuals. Repertoires were generated with immunoSEQ multiplex PCR, while TCRdb's copy carries only in-frame clones and drops some. The sample carries some 350,000 clones, roughly 70% recorded once. Sequencing used memory CD4+ T cells sorted from blood. Specified subset: CD45RA-negative fraction. These receptors came from a man aged 25 to 40 in good health.

The V and J genes are TRBV6-1 and TRBJ2-2, with D tentatively TRBD1 (6 bases). The CDR3 has 17 residues. Per the germline V gene, CDR1 is MNHNS and CDR2 is SASEGT. Trimming removed 2 bases from V and 4 bases from J, with 17 bases in between. Written as DNA, the CDR3 is TGTGCCAGCAGTGAATCGTTGGGGGCGGTAGCCACCGGGGAGCTGTTTTTT. This translates into CASSESLGAVATGELFF.

Note on this clone: The identical CDR3 is also encoded by other nucleotide sequences in the sample. V is TRBV10-2 and J is TRBJ2-1; D gene uncertain. Germline-derived CDR1 and CDR2 are WSHSY and SAAADI. The CDR3 totals 12 residues. The V end was cut by 5 bases, the J end by 2 bases, with 4 bases between. The CDR3 DNA sequence: TGCGCCAGCAGTCCACCCTACAATGAGCAGTTCTTC. Residues: CASSPPYNEQFF.

This clone was counted ten times or more. The V call is TRBV19, the J call TRBJ2-1; 9 nucleotides match TRBD1. Trimming removed 1 base from V and 6 bases from J; junction bases left unmatched: 4. The CDR3 contains 15 residues. The germline CDR1 and CDR2 sequences are LNHDA and SQIVND (reference sequence). CDR3 residues: CASSIAVTGGNEQFF. In DNA, the CDR3 is TGTGCCAGTAGTATAGCCGTGACAGGGGGCAATGAGCAGTTCTTC.

The CDR3 spells CASSSNAMGYTEAFF. The CDR3 DNA is TGTGCCAGTAGCTCCAACGCCATGGGTTACACTGAAGCTTTCTTT. J is TRBJ1-1 and V is TRBV19; D is ambiguous. V gave up 6 bases and J gave up 3 bases, with 17 bases separating them. CDR3 length: 15 amino acids. CDR1 is LNHDA, CDR2 SQIVND, per germline (reference sequence).

This chain links TRBV25-1 with TRBJ1-4, with TRBD1 identical over 10 bases. J lost 7 bases, V lost 1 base, and 3 bases had no gene match. Per the germline V gene, CDR1 is MGHDK and CDR2 is SYGVNS. The CDR3 has 15 amino acids. The CDR3 region is CASSESGTGAEKLFF. The CDR3 DNA reads as TGTGCCAGCAGTGAATCGGGGACAGGGGCTGAAAAACTGTTTTTT.

V is TRBV5-5 and J is TRBJ2-3; D may be TRBD2 (6 bases). This CDR3 comprises 15 residues. CDR1 SGHKS and CDR2 YYEKEE come from the germline V gene (reference sequence). V was pared by 2 bases and J by 4 bases, with 14 bases between. DNA of the CDR3: TGTGCCAGCAGCTTCCTTCCTAGCGCCTCAGATACGCAGTATTTT. It codes for CASSFLPSASDTQYF.

V is TRBV15 and J is TRBJ2-1, with 9 positions matching TRBD2. CDR1 is LNHNV and CDR2 is YYDKDF in the germline V gene (reference sequence). The V gene end was trimmed by 0 bases and the J gene end by 3 bases; junction bases not matched to a gene: 6. This CDR3 contains 17 residues. The CDR3 nucleotides are TGTGCCACCAGCAGAGAGAGTAGCGGGAGAGGCTACAATGAGCAGTTCTTC. It encodes CATSRESSGRGYNEQFF.

The rearrangement joins TRBV5-5 to TRBJ1-1; possible D gene TRBD1, 5 bases. The CDR3 spans 14 residues. Looked up from germline, CDR1 is SGHKS and CDR2 is YYEKEE (reference sequence). The germline V and J ends were trimmed by 4 bases and 0 bases, with 10 bases remaining between them. In DNA, the CDR3 is TGTGCCAGCAGCACCGGGACGGTGAACACTGAAGCTTTCTTT. Its translation: CASSTGTVNTEAFF.

The rearrangement joins TRBV28 to TRBJ1-5; the match to TRBD1 covers 10 bases. V lost 6 bases and J lost 0; bases outside the gene matches: 8. CDR1 MDHEN and CDR2 SYDVKM come from the germline V gene. This CDR3 has 17 residues. The DNA of the CDR3 is TGTGCCAGCAGATTTGGGACAGGGGAATATAGCAATCAGCCCCAGCATTTT. Encoded protein: CASRFGTGEYSNQPQHF.

This clone showed up many times. The chain combines TRBV4-1 with TRBJ2-1; D may be TRBD1 (6 bases). Trimming left V 3 bases short and J 11 bases short, with 17 bases between. CDR1 and CDR2 (germline): MGHRA, YSYEKL. This CDR3 comprises 14 residues. The CDR3: CASSHQSARGKQFF. In DNA, the CDR3 is TGCGCCAGCAGCCATCAATCCGCGAGGGGGAAGCAGTTCTTC.

The chain links TRBV6-5 to TRBJ1-1; a weak D match, TRBD1 (6 bases). CDR1 and CDR2 (germline): MNHEY, SVGAGI. V lost 6 bases and J 7 bases, leaving 15 bases between the germline ends. The CDR3 has 13 residues. This CDR3 reads CASSPHPDSEAFF. The CDR3 DNA follows: TGTGCCAGCAGCCCACACCCGGACAGTGAAGCTTTCTTT.

This clone has more than one count but fewer than ten. The CDR3 reads CASSSYQTSGYNEQFF. The CDR3, as DNA: TGTGCCAGCAGCTCCTACCAGACTAGCGGCTACAATGAGCAGTTCTTC. The genes are TRBV13 and TRBJ2-1; 9 bases map to TRBD2. The CDR3 totals 16 residues. CDR1 is PRHDT and CDR2 is FYEKMQ in the germline V gene (reference sequence). Trimming took 4 bases from V and 3 from J; bases not matched to a gene: 7.

V is TRBV15 and J is TRBJ2-1; D remains ambiguous. This CDR3 has 17 amino acids. Trimming took off 5 bases at V and 2 bases at J, with 19 bases between the two ends. Germline CDR1 is LNHNV and CDR2 is YYDKDF (reference sequence). The CDR3 sequence is CATSGRTANKPYNEQFF. CDR3 bases: TGTGCCACCAGCGGGCGTACAGCAAACAAACCCTACAATGAGCAGTTCTTC.